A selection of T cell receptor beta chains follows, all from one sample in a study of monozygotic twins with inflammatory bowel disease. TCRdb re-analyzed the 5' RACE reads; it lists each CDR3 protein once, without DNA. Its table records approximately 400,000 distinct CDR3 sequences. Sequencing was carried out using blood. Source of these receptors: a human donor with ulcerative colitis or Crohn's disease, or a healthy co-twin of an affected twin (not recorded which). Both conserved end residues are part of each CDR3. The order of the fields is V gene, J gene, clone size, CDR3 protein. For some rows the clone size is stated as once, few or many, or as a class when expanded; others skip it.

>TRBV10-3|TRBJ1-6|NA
CAISDSNRGNSPLHF
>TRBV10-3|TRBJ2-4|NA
CAISESSVSIQYF
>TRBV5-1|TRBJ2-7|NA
CASSEAGGSYEQYF
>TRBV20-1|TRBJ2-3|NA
CSAFNLGDTQYF
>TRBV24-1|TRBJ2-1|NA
CATSDPLGNEQFF
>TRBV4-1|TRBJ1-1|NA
CASSQGDAGRQAFF
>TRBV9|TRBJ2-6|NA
CASSALQGVLTF
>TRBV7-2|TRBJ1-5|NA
CASSLASGGINQRQPQHF
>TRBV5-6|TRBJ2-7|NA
CASSPTSGQRIYEQYF
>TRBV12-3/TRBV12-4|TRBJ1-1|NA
CASSMQGSTEAFF
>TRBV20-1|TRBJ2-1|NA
CSAVHRDRGDNEQFF
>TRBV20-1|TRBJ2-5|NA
CSARFAVQETQYF
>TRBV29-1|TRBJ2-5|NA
CSVGGRQETQYF
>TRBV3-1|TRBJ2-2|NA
CASSHQLAGVTGELFF
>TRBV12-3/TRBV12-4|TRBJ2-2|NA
CASTPLGVSGERFF
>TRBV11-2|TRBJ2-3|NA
CASSLWLAGGGGTDTQYF
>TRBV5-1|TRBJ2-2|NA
CASSLKTSGEPNTGELFF
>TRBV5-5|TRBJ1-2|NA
CASSVDRGRYGYTF
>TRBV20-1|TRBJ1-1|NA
CSARALARNTEAFF
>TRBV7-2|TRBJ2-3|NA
CASSLRDRGPVADTQYF
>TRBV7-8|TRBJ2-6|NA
CASSRDYSPSGANVLTF
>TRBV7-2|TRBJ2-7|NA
CASSAGQGGEQYF
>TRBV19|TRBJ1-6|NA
CASSIGGRGNSPLHF
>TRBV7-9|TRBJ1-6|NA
CASSLASGKSPLHF
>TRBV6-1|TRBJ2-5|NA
CASSVPSGDSPPTRETQYF
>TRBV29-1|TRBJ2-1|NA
CSVAPTVSSYNEQFF
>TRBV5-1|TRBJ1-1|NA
CASADIIREGNTEAFF
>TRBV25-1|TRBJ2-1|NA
CASSEGLDRAYNEQFF
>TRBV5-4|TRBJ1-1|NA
CASSTRRGRGTEAFF
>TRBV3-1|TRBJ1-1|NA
CASRGSNTEAFF
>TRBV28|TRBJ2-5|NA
CASSLRSGQETQYF
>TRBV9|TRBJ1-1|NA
CASSVDGNTEAFF
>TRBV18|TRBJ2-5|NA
CASSLTLQGIRQETQYF
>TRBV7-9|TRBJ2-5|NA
CASSPPKETQYF
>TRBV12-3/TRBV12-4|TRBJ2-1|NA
CASSLLAGVGNEQFF
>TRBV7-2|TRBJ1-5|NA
CASSLGRGENAQHF
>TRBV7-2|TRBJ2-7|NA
CASSPGGSGGHEQYF
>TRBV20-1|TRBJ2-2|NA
CSARLGLAGAPGELFF
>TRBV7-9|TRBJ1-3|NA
CASSLDGVLGGNTIYF
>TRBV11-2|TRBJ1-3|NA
CASSVKTGNTIYF
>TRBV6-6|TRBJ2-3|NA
CASSHQGSTDTQYF
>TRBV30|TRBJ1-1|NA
CACIRGMNTEAFF
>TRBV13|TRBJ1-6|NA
CASSARRLGIGNSPLHF
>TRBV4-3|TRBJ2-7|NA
CASSSKRWEGLAIF
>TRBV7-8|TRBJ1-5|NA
CASSLIRSPREGQPQHF
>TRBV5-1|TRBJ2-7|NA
CASAPRPPPDEQYF
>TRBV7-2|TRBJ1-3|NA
CASSRGLPGNTIYF
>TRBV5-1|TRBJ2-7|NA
CASSLAPTGSNEQYF
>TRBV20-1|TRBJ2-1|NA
CSASDSREQFF
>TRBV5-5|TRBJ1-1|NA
CASSQGRGWTEAFF
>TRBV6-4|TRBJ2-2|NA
CASRSLALGTGELFF
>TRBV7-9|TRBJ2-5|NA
CASSSRTGAQETQYF
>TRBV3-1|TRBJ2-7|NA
CASSQNSGPYDQYF
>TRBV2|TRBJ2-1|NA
CASSPIRGFQFF
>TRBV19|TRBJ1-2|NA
CASRDQGEGYTF
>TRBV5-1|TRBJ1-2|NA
CASSLTFYGYTF
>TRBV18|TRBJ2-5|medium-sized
CASSPGQETQYF
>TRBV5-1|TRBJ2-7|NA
CASSLASDRVGEQYF
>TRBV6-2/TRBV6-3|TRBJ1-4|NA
CASSYPTEIRDRGYATNEKLFF
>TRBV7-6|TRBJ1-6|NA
CASSLGGVAGNNSPLHF